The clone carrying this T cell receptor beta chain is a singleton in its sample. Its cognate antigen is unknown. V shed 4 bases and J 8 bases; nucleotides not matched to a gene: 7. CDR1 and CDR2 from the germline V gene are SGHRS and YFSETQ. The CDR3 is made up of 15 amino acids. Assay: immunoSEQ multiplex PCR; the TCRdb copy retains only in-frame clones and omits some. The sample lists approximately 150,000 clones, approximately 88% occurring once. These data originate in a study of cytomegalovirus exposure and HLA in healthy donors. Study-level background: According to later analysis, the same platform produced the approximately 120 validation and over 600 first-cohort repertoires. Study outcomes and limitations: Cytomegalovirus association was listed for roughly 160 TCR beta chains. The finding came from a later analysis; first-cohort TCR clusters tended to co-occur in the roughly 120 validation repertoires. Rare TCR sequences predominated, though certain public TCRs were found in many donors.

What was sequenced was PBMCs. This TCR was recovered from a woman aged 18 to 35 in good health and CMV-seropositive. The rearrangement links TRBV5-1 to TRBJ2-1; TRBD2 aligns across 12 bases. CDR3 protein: CASSPLAGGPDEQFF. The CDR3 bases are TGCGCCAGCAGCCCCCTAGCGGGAGGGCCGGATGAGCAGTTCTTC.